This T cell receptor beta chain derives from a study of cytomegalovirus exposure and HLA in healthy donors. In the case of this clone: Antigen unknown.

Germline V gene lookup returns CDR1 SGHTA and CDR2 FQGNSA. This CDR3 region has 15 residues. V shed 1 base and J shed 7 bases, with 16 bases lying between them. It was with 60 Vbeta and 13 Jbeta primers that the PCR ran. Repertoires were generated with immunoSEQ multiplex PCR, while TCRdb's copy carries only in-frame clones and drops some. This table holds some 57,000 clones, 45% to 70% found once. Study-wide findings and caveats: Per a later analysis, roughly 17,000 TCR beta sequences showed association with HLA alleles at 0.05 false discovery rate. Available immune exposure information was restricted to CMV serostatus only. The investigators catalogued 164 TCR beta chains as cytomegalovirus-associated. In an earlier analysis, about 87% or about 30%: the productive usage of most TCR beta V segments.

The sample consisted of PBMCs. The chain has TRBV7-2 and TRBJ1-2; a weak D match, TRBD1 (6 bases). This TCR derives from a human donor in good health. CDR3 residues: CASSLGSGAGGGYTF. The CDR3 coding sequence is TGTGCCAGCAGCTTAGGCTCAGGGGCAGGCGGTGGCTACACCTTC. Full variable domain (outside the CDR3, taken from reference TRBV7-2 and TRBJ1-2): GAGVSQSPSNKVTEKGKDVELRCDPISGHTALYWYRQSLGQGLEFLIYFQGNSAPDKSGLPSDRFSAERTGGSVSTLTIQRTQQEDSAVYLCASSLGSGAGGGYTFGSGTRLTVV.